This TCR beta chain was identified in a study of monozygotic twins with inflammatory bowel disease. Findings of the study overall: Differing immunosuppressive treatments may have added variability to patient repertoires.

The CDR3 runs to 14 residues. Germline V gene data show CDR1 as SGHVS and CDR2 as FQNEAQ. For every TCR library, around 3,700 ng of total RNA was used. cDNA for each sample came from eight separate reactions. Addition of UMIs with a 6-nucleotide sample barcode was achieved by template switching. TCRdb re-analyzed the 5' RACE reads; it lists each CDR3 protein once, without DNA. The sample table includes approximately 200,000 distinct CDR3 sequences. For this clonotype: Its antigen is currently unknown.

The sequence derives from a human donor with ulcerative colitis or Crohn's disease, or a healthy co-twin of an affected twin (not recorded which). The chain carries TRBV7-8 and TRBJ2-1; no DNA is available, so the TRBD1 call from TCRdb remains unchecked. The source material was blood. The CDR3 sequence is CASSGQGGYHEQFF.